The clone carrying this T cell receptor (beta chain) has a single count. Libraries were prepared by immunoSEQ multiplex PCR; TCRdb keeps only in-frame clonotypes and omits some of them. The table includes approximately 300,000 clones, 86% detected once. The data belong to a study of Ad26.COV2.S vaccination and SARS-CoV-2 variants. In the study overall: Ad26.COV2.S shots went into the muscle once or twice, 56 days apart.

The CDR3 runs to 15 residues. CDR1 and CDR2 from the germline V gene are MNHEY and SMNVEV (reference sequence). Trimming cost V 2 bases and J 2 bases, with 13 bases left between them. Treatment in this sample: about 20 received Ad26.COV2.S at low or high dose, single or two shots; roughly five received placebo; per-sample allocation not given. After the first vaccine or placebo injection, samples were drawn on day 63. This chain connects TRBV27 to TRBJ2-7; maybe TRBD2 (6 bases). Here the sequenced sample was peripheral blood, taken in a trial of Ad26.COV2.S vaccine versus placebo. This receptor was identified in a person aged 18-60 years who received the Ad26.COV2.S COVID-19 vaccine or a placebo. The CDR3 region is CASSLLGGATYEQYF. The CDR3 DNA reads as TGTGCCAGCAGTTTACTCGGCGGGGCCACCTACGAGCAGTACTTC.